This TCR beta chain was recorded in a study of CD8+CD57+ T cells in acquired aplastic anemia. Study outcomes and limitations: Both patients and controls carried the same twenty-nine CD8+ CDR3 sequences.

CDR3 and TCR beta VDJ profiling relied on genomic DNA as the template. Each CDR3 protein gets one entry after TCRdb re-called the reads with MiXCR. The table shows around 430,000 distinct CDR3 sequences, with about a third occurring only once. With 10 bases removed from V and 6 bases from J, the gap between germline ends came to 15 bases. Germline CDR1 reads ENHRY; CDR2 reads SYGVKD. The CDR3 covers 12 residues. Turning to this clonotype: Its matching antigen is unknown.

Before being chosen for sequencing, patients had shown CD8+CD57+ cell expansion by flow cytometry. Blood samples were obtained from patients who had received no prior therapy. V gene TRBV10-3 combines with J gene TRBJ1-1, with no clear D. The source of this sequence is a human donor with aplastic anemia. Sequencing was performed on sorted CD4+, CD8+, or CD8+CD57+ T cells (not recorded which) from PBMCs. The CDR3 DNA is TGTGCCAGCAGCTCTAGGATAGCTGAAGCTTTCTTT. Encoded protein: CASSSRIAEAFF.